This TCR beta chain appears in the sequencing data of a study of blood T cell repertoires in COVID-19. For the study at large: Both acute and convalescent COVID-19 samples were obtained from the United States, Italy and Spain.

Source study methods: Amplification with reference gene primers provided the estimates of nucleated cell counts. The method was immunoSEQ multiplex PCR; TCRdb's version includes in-frame clones alone and lacks a portion of them. The V and J calls and clone size are taken from that table; D and trimming were inferred from the DNA. The repertoire holds 200,000 to 250,000 clones, with approximately 77% as singletons. The table lists this clone with a few counts. What was sequenced was peripheral blood. This sequence was found in a woman aged 80 or over with acute or convalescent COVID-19.

CDR3 sequence: CASSIDPSQGTIYGYTF. Here the CDR3 DNA reads TGTGCCAGTAGTATAGACCCCTCGCAGGGGACCATCTATGGCTACACCTTC. The chain combines TRBV19 with TRBJ1-2; the D gene is possibly TRBD1 (6 bases). CDR1 is LNHDA, CDR2 SQIVND, per germline (reference sequence). Trimming pared 0 bases from V and 4 bases from J, leaving 18 bases between. The CDR3 length is 17 residues.